This TCR beta chain was documented in a study of shared T cell receptors in the human thymus. Sequencing used immunoSEQ multiplex PCR; TCRdb keeps in-frame clones, though not all of them. Among about 660,000 clones listed, approximately 89% were seen once. The CDR3 length is 15 residues. Trimming stripped 7 bases from V and 4 bases from J, with 19 bases between. Germline loops: CDR1 MDHEN, CDR2 SYDVKM. These sequences were also reported in another study, on human thymus T cells. That publication notes: The study used thymus tissue resected during corrective heart surgery. Both thymic and peripheral blood repertoires showed apparently biased V and J usage. A high degree of thymic repertoire overlap among unrelated individuals was reported in related research.

The rearrangement joins TRBV28 to TRBJ2-5; the D gene is possibly TRBD1 (6 bases). The sequencing input was thymocytes. The source of this sequence is a boy under three years old with a congenital heart defect. The CDR3 region is CASKIMDGQLETQYF. For the CDR3, the DNA is TGTGCCAGCAAGATCATGGACGGACAGCTAGAGACCCAGTACTTC.